The 19 T cell receptor beta chains below were found in one sample sequenced in a study of T cells expressing NK-cell markers. TCRdb reworked the 5' RACE reads into one entry per CDR3 protein, no DNA. Its listing shows roughly 420,000 distinct CDR3 sequences. Sequencing was done on a sample of blood T cells: a sorted CD56 or NKG2C T cell subset, CD4+ or CD8+ T cells, or bulk PBMC T cells (not recorded which). These receptors all stem from a woman aged 18 to 75 in good health.

The chain is built from TRBV10-3 and TRBJ2-1; lacking DNA, the TRBD1 call made by TCRdb goes unchecked. Germline CDR1 and CDR2: ENHRY and SYGVKD. CDR3 length: 16 amino acids. The CDR3 region is CAISESVTGGSYEQFF.

The chain couples TRBV6-2 or TRBV6-3 to TRBJ1-2. CDR1 and CDR2 (germline): MNHEY, SVGEGT. The CDR3 is 13 amino acids. CDR3 in amino acids: CASSWKMMNGYTF.

The V call is TRBV7-2, the J call TRBJ2-1. The germline gives CDR1 SGHTA, CDR2 FQGNSA. The CDR3 is made up of 17 amino acids. CDR3 region: CASSPMARGSSYNEQFF.

J is TRBJ2-3 and V is TRBV11-2; TCRdb's D call, TRBD1, is unchecked because there is no DNA. Germline assignment: CDR1 SGHAT and CDR2 FQNNGV. The CDR3 is made up of 13 amino acids. This CDR3 is CASSRNRGDTQYF.

The V and J genes are TRBV21-1 and TRBJ2-2; TCRdb indicates TRBD1, and absent DNA this call remains unverified. TRBV21-1 is described as a pseudogene. The CDR3 extends over 15 amino acids. The CDR3 here is CASRGRGMNTGELFF.

The chain couples TRBV11-3 to TRBJ2-1; the D call from TCRdb, TRBD1, cannot be confirmed without DNA. Germline V CDR1 and CDR2: SGHNT, YENEEA. The length of the CDR3 is 14 residues. CDR3 region: CASSLEGPTNEQFF.

This rearrangement joins TRBV12-3 or TRBV12-4 to TRBJ2-5. CDR3 length equals 15 residues. CDR3 loop: CASSLGAQGRETQYF.

The CDR3 sequence is CASSYSDLQLTGELFF. The rearrangement uses TRBV6-2 or TRBV6-3 and TRBJ2-2. Germline V gene data show CDR1 as MNHEY and CDR2 as SVGEGT. The CDR3 spans 16 residues.

V gene TRBV5-1 combines with J gene TRBJ1-1. The V gene's germline CDR1 is SGHRS and CDR2 YFSETQ. This CDR3 has 14 residues. The CDR3 here is CASSFGDRNTEAFF.

The V gene is TRBV4-3, the J gene TRBJ2-1. The V gene's germline CDR1 is LGHNA and CDR2 YSLEER. The CDR3 sequence is 13 residues long. CDR3 loop: CASSQDSYNEQFF.

This chain joins TRBV28 and TRBJ2-7; the D call from TCRdb, TRBD1, cannot be confirmed without DNA. The CDR3 is 16 residues long. CDR1 is MDHEN and CDR2 is SYDVKM in the germline V gene. This CDR3 reads CASSFADGGTQYEQYF.

The chain combines TRBV10-3 with TRBJ2-1. Germline CDR1 ENHRY, CDR2 SYGVKD. This CDR3 has 13 amino acids. The CDR3 here is CAISAAEDNEQFF.

The chain links TRBV20-1 to TRBJ1-4; TCRdb's assignment of TRBD1 cannot be checked, as there is no DNA. Germline-derived CDR1 and CDR2 are DFQATT and SNEGSKA (reference sequence). The CDR3 has 14 residues. The CDR3 protein is CSARHRGANEKLFF.

V usage is TRBV7-2 and J usage is TRBJ2-3; TCRdb picks TRBD2, but there is no DNA to check that call. Germline values: CDR1 SGHTA, CDR2 FQGNSA. The CDR3 covers 15 residues. The CDR3 region is CASSQSGLSTDTQYF.

J is TRBJ2-5 and V is TRBV12-3 or TRBV12-4. This CDR3 has 11 residues. The CDR3 region is CASSPLETQYF.

The chain carries TRBV20-1 and TRBJ1-5; TCRdb returns TRBD1, unconfirmable since there is no DNA. Germline V gives CDR1 DFQATT, CDR2 SNEGSKA (reference sequence). The CDR3 has 14 amino acids. The CDR3 sequence: CSARRTGEYQPQHF.

This chain connects TRBV15 to TRBJ2-6; the D gene TCRdb calls, TRBD2, cannot be checked with no DNA. The CDR3 extends over 16 amino acids. CDR1 LNHNV and CDR2 YYDKDF come from the germline V gene (reference sequence). CDR3 sequence: CATSPPALDGANVLTF.

This chain connects TRBV12-3 or TRBV12-4 to TRBJ2-5; TCRdb designates TRBD1, a call that cannot be tested without DNA. The CDR3 loop spans 15 amino acids. The CDR3 loop is CASSFAAGKGETQYF.

The V call is TRBV9, the J call TRBJ2-3. The CDR3 contains 16 residues. Germline lookup yields CDR1 SGDLS and CDR2 YYNGEE. CDR3 loop: CASSVGTGSSTDTQYF.